A selection of T cell receptor beta chains follows, all from one sample in a study of shared clonotypes between healthy human individuals. Using immunoSEQ multiplex PCR, the repertoire was profiled, and TCRdb retains in-frame clones only, with some absent. This sample has approximately 840,000 clones, with roughly 96% found just once. Sequenced material: naive CD8+ T cells sorted from blood. Source of these receptors: a man aged 25 to 40 in good health. Each CDR3 is given with its conserved first and last residue. Each record gives: clone size, D gene, V gene, J gene, CDR3 DNA, CDR3 protein. D genes are given only for firm matches. Rows may omit the clone size; those that give it use once, few, many or a size class.

>.|TRBD2|TRBV9|TRBJ2-1
TGTGCCAGCAGCGTTAGCGGGAGCGTAGTTAATGAGCAGTTCTTC
CASSVSGSVVNEQFF
>.|TRBD1|TRBV6-5|TRBJ2-7
TGTGCCAGCAGTTCGACTTTGGGGACAGGGGGCTACGAGCAGTACTTC
CASSSTLGTGGYEQYF
>once|TRBD2|TRBV19|TRBJ2-3
TGTGCCAGTAGGATCACTAGCGCCCGATGGGATACGCAGTATTTT
CASRITSARWDTQYF
>.|.|TRBV28|TRBJ1-1
TGTGCCAGCAGTTTGTCGGGGCAGAATGAAGCTTTCTTT
CASSLSGQNEAFF
>.|.|TRBV13|TRBJ2-5
TGTGCCAGCAGCTTAGGCTGGGTAGAGACCCAGTACTTC
CASSLGWVETQYF
>.|TRBD2|TRBV5-4|TRBJ2-2
TGTGCCAGCAGCCAGGGACTAGCGGGAGACCCCGGGGAGCTGTTTTTT
CASSQGLAGDPGELFF
>.|TRBD1|TRBV6-1|TRBJ2-1
TGTGCCGGAAGGACAGGGAATGGTGAGCAGTTCTTC
CAGRTGNGEQFF
>.|TRBD1|TRBV7-6|TRBJ1-2
TGTGCCAGCAGCCCCCTCGGATTGGTGGCCAGCTCGGACAGGGGGCGGGATGGCTACACCTTC
CASSPLGLVASSDRGRDGYTF
>.|TRBD1|TRBV5-1|TRBJ2-1
TGCGCCAGCAGCTTGGACGTCGATGGGACAGGGTTCGTCGAGAAGGACAATGAGCAGTTCTTC
CASSLDVDGTGFVEKDNEQFF
>once|.|TRBV5-1|TRBJ2-1
TGCGCCAGCAGCTTGGGTAGACTTAATGAGCAGTTCTTC
CASSLGRLNEQFF
>.|TRBD1|TRBV11-3|TRBJ1-3
TGTGCCAGCAGCCCCGGGACAGACTACTCTGGAAACACCATATATTTT
CASSPGTDYSGNTIYF
>.|TRBD1|TRBV6-5|TRBJ2-7
TGTGCCAGCAGGTTAGGACAGGCCCCCTACGAGCAGTACTTC
CASRLGQAPYEQYF
>.|.|TRBV28|TRBJ1-3
TGTGCCAGCACCCAAGACAGCAGCTCTGGAAACACCATATATTTT
CASTQDSSSGNTIYF
>.|.|TRBV28|TRBJ2-7
TGTGCGGGAGGTACGGACTACGAGCAGTACTTC
CAGGTDYEQYF
>.|TRBD2|TRBV4-3|TRBJ2-1
TGCGCCAGCAGCCAAGAGGCGCGACTAGCGGGATTAAATGAGCAGTTCTTC
CASSQEARLAGLNEQFF
>.|.|TRBV7-8|TRBJ1-2
TGTGCCAGCAGCTTAAATAGCCAACCGTATGGCTACACCTTC
CASSLNSQPYGYTF
>.|.|TRBV5-1|TRBJ2-7
TGCGCCAGCAGCTTGGCTCGGGGCGGCGAGCAGTACTTC
CASSLARGGEQYF
>.|.|TRBV7-9|TRBJ2-1
TGTGCCAGCAGCCGTTTAGCGGACAATGAGCAGTTCTTC
CASSRLADNEQFF
>.|.|TRBV5-1|TRBJ2-7
TGCGCCAGCAGCTACGGTAGCTCCTACGAGCAGTACTTC
CASSYGSSYEQYF
>.|.|TRBV9|TRBJ2-5
TGTGCCAGCAGCGCCCAGGAGGATCAAGAGACCCAGTACTTC
CASSAQEDQETQYF
>.|.|TRBV7-7|TRBJ2-7
TGTGCTAGCAGCTTAGCCTTCGGGGAGGAGCAGTACTTC
CASSLAFGEEQYF
>.|.|TRBV15|TRBJ2-1
TGTGCCACCAGAACAGACTTAAACACTCCATCCTACAATGAGCAGTTCTTC
CATRTDLNTPSYNEQFF
>.|.|TRBV19|TRBJ1-1
TGTGCCAGTAGGGACCTTATGAACACTGAAGCTTTCTTT
CASRDLMNTEAFF
>.|TRBD1|TRBV5-1|TRBJ2-2
TGCGCCAGCAGCCCCCGGGACAGGGAGAGTACCGGGGAGCTGTTTTTT
CASSPRDRESTGELFF
>.|.|TRBV29-1|TRBJ1-2
TGCAGCGTTCCGACCGGACCGAACTATGGCTACACCTTC
CSVPTGPNYGYTF
>.|TRBD2|TRBV28|TRBJ2-5
TGTGCCAGCAGTCCTCCTTCTGGTAGCGGGATTGAGCAAGAGACCCAGTACTTC
CASSPPSGSGIEQETQYF
>.|.|TRBV28|TRBJ2-5
TGTGCCAGCAAGGTCGGGGAAGAAGAGACCCAGTACTTC
CASKVGEEETQYF
>once|TRBD2|TRBV29-1|TRBJ2-1
TGCAGCGTTGAGAAACCCCCCAGCGGGAAGAGTAATGAGCAGTTCTTC
CSVEKPPSGKSNEQFF
>.|.|TRBV27|TRBJ2-7
TGTGCCAGCAGTTACGGGAGAAGCTCCTACGAGCAGTACTTC
CASSYGRSSYEQYF
>.|TRBD1|TRBV27|TRBJ1-2
TGTGCCAGCAGCTCCTCAGGGGGGGAGGACTATGGCTACACCTTC
CASSSSGGEDYGYTF
>.|TRBD2|TRBV14|TRBJ2-7
TGTGCCAGCAGCCGTGGTAGCGGGAGTTACGAGCAGTACTTC
CASSRGSGSYEQYF
>.|TRBD2|TRBV11-2|TRBJ2-3
TGTGCCAGCAGCCTCGGGGCGGGAGGGGACACAGATACGCAGTATTTT
CASSLGAGGDTDTQYF
>.|TRBD2|TRBV28|TRBJ2-3
TGTGCCAGCAGTTTAGCGGGAGAGACAGATACGCAGTATTTT
CASSLAGETDTQYF
>.|.|TRBV11-2|TRBJ2-7
TGTGCCAGCAGCTTAGGGCAGGGGAGCTGGTACGAGCAGTACTTC
CASSLGQGSWYEQYF
>once|.|TRBV30|TRBJ1-3
TGTGCTTCCGAGGTCTCTGGAAACACCATATATTTT
CASEVSGNTIYF
>.|.|TRBV5-1|TRBJ2-5
TGCGCCAGCAGGGGGTTTGGGCAAGAGACCCAGTACTTC
CASRGFGQETQYF
>.|TRBD1|TRBV27|TRBJ2-3
TGTGCCAGCAGTTACCGGGACAGGGGGGCAGATACGCAGTATTTT
CASSYRDRGADTQYF
>.|.|TRBV25-1|TRBJ2-1
TGTGCCAGCAGTGTCATGGAGTACAATGAGCAGTTCTTC
CASSVMEYNEQFF
>few|TRBD2|TRBV7-9|TRBJ2-5
TGTGCCAGCAGATCGGGACTACAAGAGACCCAGTACTTC
CASRSGLQETQYF
>.|.|TRBV5-8|TRBJ2-7
TGTGCCAGCAGTTGGACTACCAACTACGAGCAGTACTTC
CASSWTTNYEQYF
>.|.|TRBV12-5|TRBJ2-3
TGTGCTAGTGGTTTGGTAGGAACGGGTGCATCCACGGCAGATACGCAGTATTTT
CASGLVGTGASTADTQYF
>.|.|TRBV27|TRBJ2-1
TGTGCCAGCAGGCCGACCTCAGGGCCTTACAATGAGCAGTTCTTC
CASRPTSGPYNEQFF
>.|.|TRBV7-9|TRBJ2-3
TGTGCCAGCACACCCTTACAGCGGAACACAGATACGCAGTATTTT
CASTPLQRNTDTQYF
>.|.|TRBV27|TRBJ1-3
TGTGCCAGCACTCGGGGGCACTCTGGAAACACCATATATTTT
CASTRGHSGNTIYF
>.|.|TRBV5-8|TRBJ2-1
TGTGCCAGCAGCTTGTCAGTTCTTACTATGGCGGGCACCTACAATGAGCAGTTCTTC
CASSLSVLTMAGTYNEQFF
>few|TRBD2|TRBV29-1|TRBJ2-1
TGCAGCGCACTCGGGCCTAGCGGGGGTGAGCAGTTCTTC
CSALGPSGGEQFF
>.|.|TRBV25-1|TRBJ2-1
TGTGCCAGCAGTTGGGTGGAAACCTACAATGAGCAGTTCTTC
CASSWVETYNEQFF
>.|.|TRBV28|TRBJ1-5
TGTGCCAGCAGTTTAGTGGACAGTAGTGATCAGCCCCAGCATTTT
CASSLVDSSDQPQHF
>once|TRBD2|TRBV7-2|TRBJ2-7
TGTGCCAGCAGCATCCCGGTAGCGGGGGGGTCCCCCTACGAGCAGTACTTC
CASSIPVAGGSPYEQYF
>.|.|TRBV16|TRBJ2-3
TGTGCCAGCAGCTCGGGACTTGGGAAAGATACGCAGTATTTT
CASSSGLGKDTQYF
>.|.|TRBV7-9|TRBJ2-1
TGTGCCAGCAGCTTAATGGAGGCGAATGAGCAGTTCTTC
CASSLMEANEQFF
>.|TRBD2|TRBV7-9|TRBJ2-5
TGTGCCAGCAGCACGACGACTAGCGGCCAAGAGACCCAGTACTTC
CASSTTTSGQETQYF
>.|.|TRBV7-9|TRBJ2-7
TGTGCCAGCAGCTTAGTGGTATCGGGGTCGTCCTACGAGCAGTACTTC
CASSLVVSGSSYEQYF
>.|.|TRBV7-9|TRBJ2-1
TGTGCCAGCAGCCTCCCCCTGGGCCGGGAGTGGCACAATGAGCAGTTCTTC
CASSLPLGREWHNEQFF
>.|.|TRBV11-2|TRBJ2-7
TGTGCCAGCAGCCTACACTACAGGTCCTTAAGCTCCTACGAGCAGTACTTC
CASSLHYRSLSSYEQYF
>.|.|TRBV7-9|TRBJ1-1
TGTGCCAGCAGCTCGGTCAGGGGATACACTGAAGCTTTCTTT
CASSSVRGYTEAFF
>.|.|TRBV7-8|TRBJ2-3
TGTGCCAGCAGCTTAGCCCAGGGGCCCCCTAGCACAGATACGCAGTATTTT
CASSLAQGPPSTDTQYF
>.|TRBD2|TRBV7-6|TRBJ2-3
TGTGCCAGCAGCTTAGAAATAGCGGGAGGGACAGATACGCAGTATTTT
CASSLEIAGGTDTQYF
>.|.|TRBV4-1|TRBJ2-5
TGCGCCAGCAGCCAAGGAGACGAAGAGACCCAGTACTTC
CASSQGDEETQYF